Below, 11 T cell receptor beta chains from the same sample are listed, as sequenced in a study of cytomegalovirus exposure and HLA in healthy donors. Primers included in the PCR were 60 Vbeta and 13 Jbeta primers. Profiled with immunoSEQ multiplex PCR; TCRdb holds only in-frame clones, not every one. The sample shows 200,000 or so clones, and 0.74% sits with its ten largest clones. Sequences were obtained from PBMCs. Every receptor here comes from a boy between 5 and 17 years old in good health and CMV-seronegative.

The V gene is TRBV18, the J gene TRBJ1-4, with 8 nucleotides matching TRBD1. Germline loops: CDR1 KGHSH, CDR2 LQKENI. V was pared by 0 bases and J by 6 bases, with 6 bases of the junction left unmatched. The CDR3 loop spans 16 amino acids. CDR3 in DNA: TGTGCCAGCTCACCACCGATCGGACAGGGAGATGAAAAACTGTTTTTT. Its translation is CASSPPIGQGDEKLFF.

The J gene is TRBJ1-2, the V gene TRBV19, with unresolved D. CDR1 and CDR2 from the germline V gene are LNHDA and SQIVND (reference sequence). V gave up 3 bases and J gave up 6 bases, with 11 bases separating them. The CDR3 extends over 13 amino acids. For the CDR3, the DNA is TGTGCCAGTAGTATTAACAGTTTAGATGGCTACACCTTC. Translation: CASSINSLDGYTF.

This chain links TRBV5-1 with TRBJ1-3; possible D gene TRBD1, 6 bases. CDR3 size: 16 residues. V dropped 8 bases and J dropped 0 bases, with 18 bases sitting between them. Germline CDR1 and CDR2: SGHRS and YFSETQ. The CDR3 nucleotides are TGCGCCAGAGGAACCTACAGGGATAACTCTGGAAACACCATATATTTT. Encoded protein: CARGTYRDNSGNTIYF.

This chain links TRBV11-2 with TRBJ2-7, with D hard to call. The CDR3 sequence is 11 residues long. V dropped 4 bases and J dropped 3 bases, with 4 bases sitting between them. Looked up from germline, CDR1 is SGHAT and CDR2 is FQNNGV. In DNA, the CDR3 is TGTGCCAGCAGCTCCAACTACGAGCAGTACTTC. This translates into CASSSNYEQYF.

The genes are TRBV7-6 and TRBJ2-3; tentatively, D is TRBD1 (5 bases). The CDR3 is 13 residues long. The germline V gene encodes CDR1 SGHVS and CDR2 FNYEAQ. The germline V and J ends were trimmed by 3 bases and 4 bases, with 8 bases remaining between them. DNA of the CDR3: TGTGCCAGCAGCTTCCAGGGCTCAGATACGCAGTATTTT. It codes for CASSFQGSDTQYF.

The V call is TRBV21-1, the J call TRBJ2-5; the table's D call TRBD1 went unverified against the DNA. TRBV21-1 is a documented pseudogene. This CDR3 is 14 amino acids long. CDR3 loop: CASSRQGYQETQYF. DNA of the CDR3: TGTGCCAGCAGCCGACAGGGGTACCAAGAGACCCAGTACTTC.

A word on this clone: Distinct nucleotide sequences in the sample also encode this CDR3. The chain couples TRBV7-9 to TRBJ2-5; the match to TRBD2 covers 7 bases. The CDR3 is 15 residues long. Germline loops: CDR1 SEHNR, CDR2 FQNEAQ (reference sequence). V shed 3 bases and J 5 bases; nucleotides not matched to a gene: 9. CDR3 coding DNA: TGTGCCAGCAGCTTTCTAGCCTCGGGGGGTGAGACCCAGTACTTC. Amino acids: CASSFLASGGETQYF.

The genes are TRBV30 and TRBJ1-1; D ambiguous. CDR3 size: 13 residues. Trimming shortened V by 1 base and J by 1 base, and 7 bases separated the two germline ends. Germline CDR1 reads GTSNPN; CDR2 reads SVGIG (reference sequence). The DNA for the CDR3 is TGTGCCTGGAGTGGTCTCAGGAACACTGAAGCTTTCTTT. This codes for CAWSGLRNTEAFF.

This chain joins TRBV30 and TRBJ2-5; D ambiguous. V lost 2 bases and J 5 bases, leaving 12 bases between the germline ends. CDR1 and CDR2 (germline): GTSNPN, SVGIG (reference sequence). The CDR3 has 13 amino acids. The CDR3 DNA reads TGTGCCTGGAGTAAAGTAGCACGGGAGACCCAGTACTTC. Protein sequence: CAWSKVARETQYF.

The V gene is TRBV28, the J gene TRBJ2-1; a possible D gene is TRBD1 (6 bases). Trimming left V 8 bases short and J 2 bases short, with 22 bases between. Germline-derived CDR1 and CDR2 are MDHEN and SYDVKM. CDR3 length equals 17 residues. As DNA, the CDR3 is TGTGCCAGCGGACAACCACAGGGAGACGCTCCCTACAATGAGCAGTTCTTC. Its translation is CASGQPQGDAPYNEQFF.

This rearrangement joins TRBV6-1 to TRBJ1-6, with D unresolved. Germline loops: CDR1 MNHNS, CDR2 SASEGT. V lost 4 bases to trimming and J lost 7 bases, with 17 bases between them. This CDR3 has 16 amino acids. The CDR3 region has the DNA TGTGCCAGCAGTGCCCTTGGTTCGTCGGTCAATTCACCCCTCCACTTT. This codes for CASSALGSSVNSPLHF.